The 32 T cell receptor beta chains listed next were all sequenced from one sample in a study of T cell responses to AZD1222 COVID-19 vaccine (dated by TCRdb to the early 2020s). Library method: the immunoSEQ multiplex PCR assay. As stored in TCRdb, this immuneACCESS dataset retains in-frame rearrangements with V and J assigned. A fraction of the clones does not appear; measured against another copy, unresolved V genes explain less than half of the discrepancy, and the remainder lacks a known reason. The sample contains about 150,000 clones, about 86% of them found a single time. The top ten clones comprise 5.5% of the sample. The sample's time point, from its label and the paper: baseline before first vaccination. This specimen's treatment or condition label, per the study, means: meningococcal conjugate vaccine given as trial control. The starting material was peripheral blood, obtained on day 0 of MenACWY control vaccination. The receptors here all came from an adult in good health.

Points on this clone: Other nucleotide sequences from this sample produce the same CDR3. V is TRBV11-3 and J is TRBJ2-2, with 10 bases matching TRBD2. V was clipped by 5 bases and J by 6 bases; unmatched bases: 12. Germline V gene sequence: CDR1 SGHNT, CDR2 YENEEA. There are 17 residues in the CDR3. In DNA form, the CDR3 reads TGTGCCAGCAGCGGACGCCCTAGCGGGAGCAGACCCGGGGAGCTGTTTTTT. Amino acids: CASSGRPSGSRPGELFF.

This clone was observed a single time. The rearrangement joins TRBV6-5 to TRBJ1-3, with D maybe TRBD1 (5 bases). Per germline, CDR1 MNHEY and CDR2 SVGAGI. The CDR3 sequence is 16 residues long. V lost 2 bases and J 0 bases, leaving 11 bases between the germline ends. For the CDR3, the DNA is TGTGCCAGCAGTTACGGGACGCCGAGCTCTGGAAACACCATATATTTT. As protein: CASSYGTPSSGNTIYF.

The chain uses TRBV2 and TRBJ1-2; D is unresolved. Trimming left V 4 bases short and J 1 base short, with 7 bases between. The CDR3 runs 13 residues. Germline CDR1 SNHLY, CDR2 FYNNEI. The CDR3 protein is CASSAPLNYGYTF. The CDR3 bases are TGTGCCAGCAGTGCCCCTCTTAACTATGGCTACACCTTC.

This clone was detected once. The chain links TRBV5-6 to TRBJ1-1; no firm D call. Germline values: CDR1 SGHDT, CDR2 YYEEEE. This CDR3 is built from 15 residues. V was shortened by 4 bases and J by 4 bases, with 17 bases between the two germline ends. CDR3 protein: CASSDTTVWGTEAFF. The DNA for the CDR3 is TGTGCCAGCAGCGATACCACGGTTTGGGGCACTGAAGCTTTCTTT.

In its sample, this clone was seen a few times. The CDR3 region is CASSPGGLHGYTF. CDR3 bases: TGCGCCAGCAGCCCCGGGGGCCTCCATGGCTACACCTTC. The V and J genes are TRBV5-1 and TRBJ1-2; D is possibly TRBD1 (6 bases). Germline V gene lookup returns CDR1 SGHRS and CDR2 YFSETQ. This CDR3 is built from 13 residues. The V gene lost 4 bases and the J gene lost 6 bases, with 13 bases spanning the gap.

The chain recombines TRBV6-6 with TRBJ2-7; either TRBD1 or TRBD2 may fit D (5 bases each). V lost 6 bases, J lost 7 bases, and 13 bases lay in between. In germline, CDR1 is MNHNY, CDR2 SVGAGI (reference sequence). The CDR3 spans 12 residues. CDR3 sequence reads: CASSTQWGEQYF. Written as DNA, the CDR3 is TGTGCCAGCAGCACCCAGTGGGGGGAGCAGTACTTC.

This clone was recorded once. The J gene is TRBJ2-1, the V gene TRBV10-1; TRBD1 agrees at 9 bases. This CDR3 is 15 amino acids long. The junction had 12 bases not matched to a gene; V was cut back by 8 bases and J by 7 bases. Germline V gene sequence: CDR1 WNHNN, CDR2 SYGVQD (reference sequence). CDR3 residues: CASADPGQGTNEQFF. CDR3 in DNA: TGCGCCAGCGCTGATCCGGGACAGGGTACAAATGAGCAGTTCTTC.

This sequence joins TRBV2 and TRBJ2-5; the D gene is possibly TRBD2 (6 bases). CDR1 is SNHLY and CDR2 is FYNNEI in the germline V gene. Trimming cost V 6 bases and J 5 bases, with 13 bases left between them. The length of the CDR3 is 13 residues. The CDR3 region has the DNA TGTGCCAGCAGGCTAGGAGGGAGTGAGACCCAGTACTTC. Translated, it gives CASRLGGSETQYF.

V gene TRBV28 combines with J gene TRBJ1-4; the match to TRBD1 covers 8 bases. V lost 4 bases, J lost 7 bases, and 11 bases stayed unmatched. Per the germline V gene, CDR1 is MDHEN and CDR2 is SYDVKM. The CDR3 runs to 16 residues. CDR3: CASSSQNRGESEKLFF. In nucleotides, the CDR3 is TGTGCCAGCAGTTCACAAAACAGGGGGGAAAGTGAAAAACTGTTTTTT.

The gene calls are TRBV12-3 or TRBV12-4 and TRBJ2-7, with D unclear. CDR3 length equals 11 residues. Between the trimmed V and J ends, which lost 2 bases and 3 bases, there was a span of 2 bases. CDR3 loop: CASSLYYEQYF. The CDR3 nucleotides read TGTGCCAGCAGTTTATACTACGAGCAGTACTTC.

The chain employs TRBV11-2 and TRBJ1-3; perhaps TRBD1 as D (5 bases). This CDR3 comprises 16 residues. Per the germline V gene, CDR1 is SGHAT and CDR2 is FQNNGV. The ends were cut back, 5 bases at V and 0 bases at J, with 14 bases in the middle. CDR3 residues: CASSMGTVDSGNTIYF. The CDR3 DNA is TGTGCCAGCAGCATGGGGACGGTGGACTCTGGAAACACCATATATTTT.

The chain employs TRBV6-1 and TRBJ1-4; D call uncertain. Trimming took 3 bases from V and 8 from J, leaving 10 bases between them. The germline gives CDR1 MNHNS, CDR2 SASEGT. The CDR3 contains 13 residues. This CDR3 is CASSDPFREKLFF. CDR3 DNA: TGTGCCAGCAGTGACCCTTTTCGGGAAAAACTGTTTTTT.

The chain links TRBV27 to TRBJ2-7, with D unclear. This CDR3 region has 16 residues. Germline V gives CDR1 MNHEY, CDR2 SMNVEV (reference sequence). V lost 5 bases, J lost 3 bases, and 20 bases lay in between. The CDR3 protein is CASSPLVDALIYEQYF. The DNA for the CDR3 is TGTGCCAGCAGTCCGCTTGTTGATGCCCTAATCTACGAGCAGTACTTC.

V gene TRBV15 combines with J gene TRBJ1-2; D is possibly TRBD1 (6 bases). The CDR3 has 17 amino acids. Trimming took 5 bases from V and 4 from J, leaving 23 bases between them. Germline V gene data show CDR1 as LNHNV and CDR2 as YYDKDF (reference sequence). The chain's CDR3 is CATSSRNITGSAYGYTF. The CDR3 region has the DNA TGTGCCACCAGCTCCCGGAATATAACAGGGAGTGCCTATGGCTACACCTTC.

The chain combines TRBV4-2 with TRBJ1-5; a weak D match, TRBD1 (6 bases). V dropped 0 bases and J dropped 2 bases, with 8 bases sitting between them. The CDR3 totals 15 residues. In germline, CDR1 is LGHNA, CDR2 YNFKEQ. The DNA of the CDR3 is TGTGCCAGCAGCCAAGAACAGGGAGGCAATCAGCCCCAGCATTTT. Amino acids: CASSQEQGGNQPQHF.

This clone was counted only a few times. The chain uses TRBV6-5 and TRBJ1-1; D call uncertain. CDR3 length: 11 amino acids. The germline V gene encodes CDR1 MNHEY and CDR2 SVGAGI. Trimming left V 6 bases short and J 5 bases short, with 7 bases between. The CDR3, as DNA: TGTGCCAGCAGCGGTCGGACTGAAGCTTTCTTT. Translating it yields CASSGRTEAFF.

The chain is built from TRBV3-1 (or the pseudogene TRBV3-2) and TRBJ2-5; possibly TRBD2 for D (5 bases). Germline-derived CDR1 and CDR2 are LGHDT and YNNKEL (reference sequence). V was trimmed by 4 bases and J by 2 bases, leaving 20 bases between them. CDR3 length: 17 residues. The CDR3 sequence: CASSLRALLVLQETQYF. The CDR3 DNA is TGTGCCAGCAGCCTAAGGGCCTTACTAGTTCTTCAAGAGACCCAGTACTTC.

This chain links TRBV7-9 with TRBJ2-7, with D possibly being TRBD1 (6 bases). The CDR3 consists of 15 residues. Trimming took off 1 base at V and 0 bases at J, with 10 bases between the two ends. Germline V gene sequence: CDR1 SEHNR, CDR2 FQNEAQ (reference sequence). The CDR3 DNA sequence: TGTGCCAGCAGCTTAGGGCAGGGGAACTCCTACGAGCAGTACTTC. This codes for CASSLGQGNSYEQYF. Variable domain in full (rest from reference TRBV7-9 and TRBJ2-7): DTGVSQNPRHKITKRGQNVTFRCDPISEHNRLYWYRQTLGQGPEFLTYFQNEAQLEKSRLLSDRFSAERPKGSFSTLEIQRTEQGDSAMYLCASSLGQGNSYEQYFGPGTRLTVT.

J is TRBJ1-4 and V is TRBV6-5; D remains ambiguous. With 5 bases removed from V and 6 bases from J, the gap between germline ends came to 16 bases. The CDR3 length is 15 residues. Germline assignment: CDR1 MNHEY and CDR2 SVGAGI. The CDR3 reads CASSPTEGGHEKLFF. CDR3 DNA sequence: TGTGCCAGCAGTCCGACGGAGGGAGGTCATGAAAAACTGTTTTTT.

V gene TRBV6-1 combines with J gene TRBJ2-7; maybe TRBD1 (5 bases). Germline-derived CDR1 and CDR2 are MNHNS and SASEGT. The ends were cut back, 2 bases at V and 5 bases at J, with 10 bases in the middle. The CDR3 loop spans 13 amino acids. The CDR3 is CASSEQGNHEQYV. Written as DNA, the CDR3 is TGTGCCAGCAGTGAACAGGGCAACCACGAGCAGTACGTC.

The V call is TRBV2, the J call TRBJ1-6; TRBD1 might be the D (5 bases). V lost 8 bases and J 7 bases, leaving 12 bases between the germline ends. This CDR3 contains 13 residues. CDR1 and CDR2 (germline): SNHLY, FYNNEI. The CDR3 sequence is CASEATVNSPLHF. The CDR3 DNA is TGTGCCAGCGAGGCGACAGTGAATTCACCCCTCCACTTT.

The chain is built from TRBV6-2 or TRBV6-3 and TRBJ2-7; the match to TRBD1 covers 9 bases. Germline trimming cut 5 bases from V and 2 bases from J; bases unmatched to any gene: 7. The length of the CDR3 is 15 residues. Germline V CDR1 and CDR2: MNHEY, SVGEGT. The chain's CDR3 is CASSLRQGVPYEQYF. CDR3 DNA: TGTGCCAGCAGTCTCCGACAGGGGGTTCCCTACGAGCAGTACTTC.

This clone showed up just a few times. This chain uses TRBV19 with TRBJ2-5; D is tentatively TRBD1 or TRBD2 (5 bases each). The germline V and J ends were trimmed by 5 bases and 5 bases, with 21 bases remaining between them. Germline values: CDR1 LNHDA, CDR2 SQIVND (reference sequence). The CDR3 is 16 residues long. CDR3 in amino acids: CASSPLGPRGGETQYF. CDR3 sequence (DNA): TGTGCCAGTAGTCCCCTCGGGCCTCGTGGGGGTGAGACCCAGTACTTC.

V gene TRBV5-4 combines with J gene TRBJ1-2, with no clear D. V was clipped by 0 bases and J by 5 bases, with 11 bases between them. This CDR3 has 14 amino acids. Germline CDR1 SGHNT, CDR2 YYREEE (reference sequence). The CDR3 is CASSLEDPSYGYTF. The CDR3 region has the DNA TGTGCCAGCAGCTTGGAGGATCCCTCTTATGGCTACACCTTC.

This sequence joins TRBV5-4 and TRBJ2-2; TRBD1 agrees at 11 bases. From germline, CDR1 is SGHNT and CDR2 YYREEE (reference sequence). The CDR3 has 15 residues. J lost 7 bases, V lost 10 bases, and 12 bases had no gene match. CDR3 protein: CAAYNSGTGGGELFF. As DNA, the CDR3 is TGTGCCGCTTACAACTCCGGGACAGGGGGCGGGGAGCTGTTTTTT. The full variable domain, rest sourced from reference TRBV5-4 and TRBJ2-2, is ETGVTQSPTHLIKTRGQQVTLRCSSQSGHNTVSWYQQALGQGPQFIFQYYREEENGRGNFPPRFSGLQFPNYSSELNVNALELDDSALYLCAAYNSGTGGGELFFGEGSRLTVL.

The chain joins TRBV30 to TRBJ1-2; D remains ambiguous. Trimming left V 3 bases short and J 4 bases short, with 12 bases between. Germline V gene lookup returns CDR1 GTSNPN and CDR2 SVGIG (reference sequence). This CDR3 is built from 13 residues. The CDR3 protein is CAWSFTGGYGYTF. The CDR3 DNA reads TGTGCCTGGAGCTTCACCGGAGGCTATGGCTACACCTTC.

This chain joins TRBV19 and TRBJ2-1; 8 nucleotides match TRBD1. The CDR3 is 16 amino acids. Germline-derived CDR1 and CDR2 are LNHDA and SQIVND (reference sequence). V lost 4 bases and J lost 2; bases outside the gene matches: 7. CDR3 sequence reads: CASSNSQGGTYNEQFF. The CDR3 DNA follows: TGTGCCAGTAGTAACTCACAGGGGGGAACCTACAATGAGCAGTTCTTC.

V usage is TRBV5-1 and J usage is TRBJ2-3; maybe TRBD2 (7 bases). Trimming removed 2 bases from V and 1 base from J, with 11 bases in between. The CDR3 length is 15 residues. Looked up from germline, CDR1 is SGHRS and CDR2 is YFSETQ. The CDR3 protein is CASSLGGGRTDTQYF. Written as DNA, the CDR3 is TGCGCCAGCAGCTTAGGGGGGGGGCGCACAGATACGCAGTATTTT.

This rearrangement joins TRBV7-2 to TRBJ1-2; 9 nucleotides match TRBD1. This CDR3 spans 15 amino acids. Germline V gene data show CDR1 as SGHTA and CDR2 as FQGNSA. The ends lost 6 bases at V and 8 bases at J; junction bases unmatched: 13. CDR3 coding DNA: TGTGCCAGCAGACAAACTACAGGGGGCTCTAAGGGCTACACCTTC. Translating it yields CASRQTTGGSKGYTF.

This chain connects TRBV5-1 to TRBJ1-6, with 7 bases that match TRBD1. Germline assignment: CDR1 SGHRS and CDR2 YFSETQ. The CDR3 runs to 15 residues. V was clipped by 0 bases and J by 7 bases; unmatched bases: 4. CDR3 DNA: TGCGCCAGCAGCTTGGTTGCAGGGGGAAATTCACCCCTCCACTTT. Protein sequence: CASSLVAGGNSPLHF.

V usage is TRBV5-1 and J usage is TRBJ2-5, with D perhaps TRBD2 (6 bases). CDR3 size: 16 residues. V lost 1 base and J 2 bases, leaving 15 bases between the germline ends. The germline gives CDR1 SGHRS, CDR2 YFSETQ. The CDR3 loop is CASSLFGTGGQETQYF. CDR3 nucleotides: TGCGCCAGCAGCTTGTTCGGCACCGGGGGTCAAGAGACCCAGTACTTC. The complete variable domain, with remaining parts taken from reference TRBV5-1 and TRBJ2-5, reads KAGVTQTPRYLIKTRGQQVTLSCSPISGHRSVSWYQQTPGQGLQFLFEYFSETQRNKGNFPGRFSGRQFSNSRSEMNVSTLELGDSALYLCASSLFGTGGQETQYFGPGTRLLVL.

This clone was observed a single time. The chain joins TRBV10-3 to TRBJ1-2, with TRBD1 identical over 11 bases. Germline trimming cut 8 bases from V and 7 bases from J; bases unmatched to any gene: 3. The CDR3 totals 12 residues. Looked up from germline, CDR1 is ENHRY and CDR2 is SYGVKD. CDR3 sequence reads: CAIRGTGGGYTF. CDR3 bases: TGTGCCATCCGCGGGACAGGGGGTGGCTACACCTTC.